Below, one TCR beta chain is given with its context. What it recognizes is unknown. Amplification used 52 TRBV primers and 13 TRBJ primers. This table comes from immunoSEQ multiplex PCR, and its TCRdb copy is limited to in-frame clones, with some not included. The profile shows tens of thousands of clones, 93% of them singletons. Autoimmunity was present in every CD3G-deficient patient, worse in two. CD4+ cells were sorted into CD25-high CD127-low regulatory cells and CD25-low CD127-high conventional cells. Trimming stripped 1 base from V and 7 bases from J, with 4 bases between. This CDR3 is 11 amino acids long. CDR1 and CDR2 from the germline V gene are MNHNS and SASEGT. This sample was included in a study of regulatory T cells. General study points: Hydrophobic residues at CDR3 positions 6 and 7 were enriched in conventional CD4+ T cells of CD3G-deficient patients. In patients, unique TRB V-J pairs were restricted and V/J usage skewed, especially in Tregs.

The V gene is TRBV6-1, the J gene TRBJ1-2, with D unresolved. The source material was conventional CD4+ T cells sorted from blood. This TCR was sampled from a child younger than 10 with CD3G deficiency. The CDR3 nucleotides are TGTGCCAGCAGTGAAGGGGGTGGCTACACCTTC. Translating it yields CASSEGGGYTF.